This note documents a single T cell receptor beta chain sequence. Its antigen is still unknown. The data derive from a study of cytomegalovirus exposure and HLA in healthy donors. Looking at the study overall: Most donors, 70% to 85% of a few hundred genotyped, fell in the Caucasian-associated ancestry cluster.

Study-wide results and caveats: Donors were assumed by presence/absence analyses to have roughly uniform sequencing depth. In a later analysis, a missense DCLRE1C variant was linked to TCR beta V- and J-gene trimming. When the data were analyzed later, several of the most significant clusters appeared to be linked to common viral pathogens.

PCR involved 60 Vbeta and 13 Jbeta primers. Clones were sequenced by immunoSEQ multiplex PCR, and TCRdb holds only the in-frame ones, with some missing. The sample lists over 130,000 clones, over 75% occurring once. The germline V gene encodes CDR1 WNHNN and CDR2 SYGVQD (reference sequence). This CDR3 has 13 residues. The chain joins TRBV10-1 to TRBJ2-5; possibly TRBD2 for D (5 bases). With the DNA end fitting TRBJ2-7 better, the J assignment may be wrong. The receptor's source is a female donor in good health and CMV-seronegative. The sequencing sample was made of PBMCs. The CDR3, as DNA: TGCGCCACACTTCTAGGAGGAGCCTACGAGCAGTACTTC. This codes for CATLLGGAYEQYF.